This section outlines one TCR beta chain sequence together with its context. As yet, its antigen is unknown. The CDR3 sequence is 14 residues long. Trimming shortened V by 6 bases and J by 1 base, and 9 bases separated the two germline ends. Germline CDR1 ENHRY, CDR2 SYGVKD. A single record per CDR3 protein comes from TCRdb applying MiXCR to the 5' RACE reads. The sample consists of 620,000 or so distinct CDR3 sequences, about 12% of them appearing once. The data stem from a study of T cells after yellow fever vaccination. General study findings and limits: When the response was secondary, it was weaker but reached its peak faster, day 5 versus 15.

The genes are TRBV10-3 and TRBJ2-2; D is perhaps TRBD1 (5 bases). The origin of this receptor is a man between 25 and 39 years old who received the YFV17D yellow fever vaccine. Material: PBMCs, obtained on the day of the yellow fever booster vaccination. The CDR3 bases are TGTGCCATCAGCTTCAGGGAGAACACCGGGGAGCTGTTTTTT. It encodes CAISFRENTGELFF.